These 10 T cell receptor beta chains share one sample of origin, sequenced in a study of T-cell memory formation after mild COVID-19 (dated by TCRdb to the early 2020s). The library came from 5' RACE. The reads were generated on an Illumina NovaSeq 6000. TCRdb trimmed the raw reads at Q25, called clones with MiXCR and kept productive beta chains. Each entry merges the rows of one CDR3 protein and shows their most common DNA and genes. The sample includes 70,000 to 100,000 distinct CDR3 sequences, with about 13% observed a single time. The ten largest clones take up roughly a quarter of the sample. Specimen: PBMCs or a T cell subset sorted from them (not recorded which). The receptors were sampled from an adult woman who had mild COVID-19 (a few samples of this study predate the infection). The sample titles of this study are shuffled in the database, so cell type and time point are left out; the donor was told from shared clones.

The chain has TRBV4-2 and TRBJ2-1; 11 bases are a match to TRBD2. Unmatched junction bases numbered 13, after V lost 0 bases and J lost 6 bases. Per the germline V gene, CDR1 is LGHNA and CDR2 is YNFKEQ. This CDR3 comprises 19 residues. The CDR3 nucleotides are TGTGCCAGCAGCCAAGATGTCAGAGTAGCGGGAGGGCCTGGCAATGAGCAGTTCTTC. It translates to CASSQDVRVAGGPGNEQFF.

This clonotype has a handful of counts. The rearrangement uses TRBV12-3 or TRBV12-4 and TRBJ2-4; D is unresolved. CDR3 length: 12 amino acids. V lost 6 bases, J lost 6 bases, and 9 bases lay in between. DNA of the CDR3: TGTGCCAGCAGATCCCAGGCAAACATTCAGTACTTC. Its translation: CASRSQANIQYF.

Remarks on this clonotype: Mismatch with germline at one junction end may stem from a read error. V and J are TRBV7-7 and TRBJ2-1, with 9 bases lining up with TRBD2. Looked up from germline, CDR1 is SSHAT and CDR2 is FNYEAQ (reference sequence). There are 15 residues in the CDR3. DNA of the CDR3: TGTGCTAGCAGCCCTGGACTAGCGCCTCGGTCCGAGCAGTTCTTC. Protein product: CASSPGLAPRSEQFF.

The CDR3 region has the DNA TGTGCCAGCAGGGACATCGGGGTCTCGAACACCGGGGAGCTGTTTTTT. It is translated as CASRDIGVSNTGELFF. This sequence joins TRBV7-9 and TRBJ2-2, with D possibly called TRBD1 or TRBD2 (5 bases each). With 6 bases removed from V and 0 bases from J, the gap between germline ends came to 14 bases. CDR1 SEHNR and CDR2 FQNEAQ come from the germline V gene (reference sequence). The CDR3 runs 16 residues.

This clonotype was counted ten times or more. The genes are TRBV11-1 and TRBJ2-7; D ambiguous. Germline V gene lookup returns CDR1 SGHAT and CDR2 FQDESV (reference sequence). The CDR3 is 13 residues long. V was cut by 6 bases and J by 0 bases, with 9 bases left in between. CDR3 residues: CASSWFSSYEQYF. The CDR3 DNA reads TGTGCCAGCAGTTGGTTTAGCTCCTACGAGCAGTACTTC.

This clonotype occurred a few times. V is TRBV2 and J is TRBJ2-7; the D gene could be TRBD1 or TRBD2 (5 bases each). In germline, CDR1 is SNHLY, CDR2 FYNNEI. The CDR3 sequence is 14 residues long. With 2 bases removed from V and 6 bases from J, the gap between germline ends came to 14 bases. CDR3: CASSEIGTPLEQYF. CDR3 bases: TGTGCCAGCAGTGAAATCGGGACGCCCCTCGAGCAGTACTTC.

This rearrangement joins TRBV11-2 to TRBJ1-3; 7 nucleotides match TRBD1. V dropped 8 bases and J dropped 0; count of bases not matched to a gene: 4. The CDR3 extends over 14 amino acids. Germline V gene data show CDR1 as SGHAT and CDR2 as FQNNGV. The CDR3 here is CASAGTDSGNTIYF. In DNA form, the CDR3 reads TGTGCCAGCGCCGGGACAGACTCTGGAAACACCATATATTTT.

This clonotype has a count of ten or more. The chain uses TRBV29-1 and TRBJ2-7; possible D gene TRBD1, 6 bases. Germline V gene sequence: CDR1 SQVTM, CDR2 ANQGSEA. The ends were cut back, 4 bases at V and 6 bases at J, with 13 bases in the middle. This CDR3 is 12 amino acids long. The CDR3 DNA sequence: TGCAGCGTTGCGTCAGGGGTTGGCGAGCAGTACTTC. Its translation: CSVASGVGEQYF.

CDR3: CASSLLTGGESTDTQYF. The CDR3 bases are TGTGCCAGCAGCTTATTGACAGGGGGTGAGAGCACAGATACGCAGTATTTT. V gene TRBV7-8 combines with J gene TRBJ2-3, with TRBD1 matching 9 bases. Germline CDR1 reads SGHVS; CDR2 reads FQNEAQ. Trimming took 2 bases from V and 0 from J; bases not matched to a gene: 6. The CDR3 runs 17 residues.

In its sample, this clonotype was seen a few times. This rearrangement joins TRBV5-1 to TRBJ2-7; either TRBD1 or TRBD2 may supply D (6 bases each). The ends were cut back, 0 bases at V and 5 bases at J, with 12 bases in the middle. The CDR3 sequence is 14 residues long. Germline CDR1 SGHRS, CDR2 YFSETQ. The CDR3: CASSLVSGEDEQYF. The CDR3 DNA is TGCGCCAGCAGCTTGGTTTCAGGGGAGGACGAGCAGTACTTC.